This TCR beta chain was identified in a study of blood T cells in healthy people across ages. Looking at the study overall: Template switching captured about one barcoded beta molecule per two T cells. The study, taken as a whole, reports: Estimates based on one million T cells were treated as lower bounds. Roughly linear age-related decline in beta diversity appeared, significant by age approximately 41.

Donors gave roughly 9.1 milliliters of peripheral blood apiece. On this clonotype itself: Its specificity is not known.

Then a second PCR, running about 6 to 12 cycles, was carried out with a sample-barcoded 5' primer and a J-beta primer mix. Using its own MiXCR run on the 5' RACE reads, TCRdb lists one record per CDR3 protein. The repertoire holds about 1.4 million distinct CDR3 sequences, with approximately 59% as singletons. The CDR3 extends over 15 amino acids. V lost 3 bases to trimming and J lost 8 bases, with 19 bases between them. Germline CDR1 is MNHNS and CDR2 is SASEGT. The chain recombines TRBV6-1 with TRBJ1-2; the D gene is possibly TRBD1 (6 bases). This clonotype originated in a man aged 18 to 30 in good health. Sequencing was carried out using blood. As DNA, the CDR3 is TGTGCCAGCAGTGATTTTCTACAGGGCCATAACGGCTACACCTTC. The encoded protein is CASSDFLQGHNGYTF.